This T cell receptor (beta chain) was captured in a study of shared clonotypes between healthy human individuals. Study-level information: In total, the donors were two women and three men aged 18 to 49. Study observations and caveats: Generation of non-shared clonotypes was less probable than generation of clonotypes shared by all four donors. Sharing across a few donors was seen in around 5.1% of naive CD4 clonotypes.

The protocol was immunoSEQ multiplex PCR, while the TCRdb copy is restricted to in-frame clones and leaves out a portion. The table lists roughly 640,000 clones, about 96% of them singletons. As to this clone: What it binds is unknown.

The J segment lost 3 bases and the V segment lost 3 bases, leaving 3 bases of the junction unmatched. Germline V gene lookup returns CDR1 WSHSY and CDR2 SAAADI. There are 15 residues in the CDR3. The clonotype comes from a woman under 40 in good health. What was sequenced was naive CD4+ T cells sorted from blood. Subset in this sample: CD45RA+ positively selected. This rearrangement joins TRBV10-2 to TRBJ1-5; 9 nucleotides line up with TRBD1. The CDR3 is CASSDRQGDNQPQHF. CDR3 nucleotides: TGCGCCAGCAGTGATAGACAGGGGGACAATCAGCCCCAGCATTTT.